The clone carrying this T cell receptor (delta chain) appeared a single time. Antigen specificity is unknown. Germline V gene data show CDR1 as TSWWSYY and CDR2 as QGS. CDR3 length: 17 amino acids. V was pared by 4 bases and J by 4 bases, with 22 bases between. Extracted RNA was reverse transcribed into cDNA. CDR3 amplicons came from multiplex PCR with pooled V-gene forward and constant-region reverse primers. TCRdb re-called the multiplex PCR reads via CATT. This table holds more than 50,000 delta-chain clones, roughly 15% found once. The data originate from a study of Vδ1+ human thymocytes. Study-wide points: In the thymus, TRG and TRD repertoires looked highly polyclonal with Gaussian CDR3 lengths.

Alphabeta T cells were depleted, then CD3+ Vdelta1+ Vdelta2- thymocytes were FACS-sorted. The sequencing input was Vdelta1+ gamma-delta thymocytes from the thymus. As to subset: FACS-sorted CD3+ TCRalphabeta- TCRVdelta1+ TCRVdelta2- thymocytes. The V call is TRDV1, the J call TRDJ1; no definite D call. This clonotype was obtained from a boy younger than two who had congenital heart surgery. The CDR3 spells CALGVCLHRDQGDKLIF. CDR3 coding DNA: TGTGCTCTTGGGGTGTGCCTGCATCGGGACCAGGGCGATAAACTCATCTTT.